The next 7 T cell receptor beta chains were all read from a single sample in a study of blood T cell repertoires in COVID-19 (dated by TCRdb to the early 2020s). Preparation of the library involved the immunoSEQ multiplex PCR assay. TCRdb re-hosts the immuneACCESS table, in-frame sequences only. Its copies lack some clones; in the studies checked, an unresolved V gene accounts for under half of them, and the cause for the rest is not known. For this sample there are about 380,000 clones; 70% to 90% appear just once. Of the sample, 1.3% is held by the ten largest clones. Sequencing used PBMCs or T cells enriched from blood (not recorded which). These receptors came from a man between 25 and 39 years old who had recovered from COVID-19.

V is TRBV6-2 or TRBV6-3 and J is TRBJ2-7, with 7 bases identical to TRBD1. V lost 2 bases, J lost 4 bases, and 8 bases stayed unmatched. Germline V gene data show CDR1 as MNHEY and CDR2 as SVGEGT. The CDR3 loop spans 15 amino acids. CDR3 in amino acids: CASSYPTDRQYEQYF. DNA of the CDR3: TGTGCCAGCAGTTACCCAACGGACAGGCAATACGAGCAGTACTTC.

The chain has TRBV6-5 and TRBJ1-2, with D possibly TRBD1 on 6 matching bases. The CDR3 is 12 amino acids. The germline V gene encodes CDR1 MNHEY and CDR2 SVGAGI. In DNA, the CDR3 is TGTGCTTCGGGACATTCAGAACGTGGCTACACCTTC. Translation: CASGHSERGYTF.

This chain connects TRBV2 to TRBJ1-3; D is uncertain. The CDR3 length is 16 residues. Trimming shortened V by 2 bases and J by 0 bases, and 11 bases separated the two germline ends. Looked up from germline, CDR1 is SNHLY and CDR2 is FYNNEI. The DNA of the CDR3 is TGTGCCAGCAGTGAATCGCCCACAGCCTCTGGAAACACCATATATTTT. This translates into CASSESPTASGNTIYF.

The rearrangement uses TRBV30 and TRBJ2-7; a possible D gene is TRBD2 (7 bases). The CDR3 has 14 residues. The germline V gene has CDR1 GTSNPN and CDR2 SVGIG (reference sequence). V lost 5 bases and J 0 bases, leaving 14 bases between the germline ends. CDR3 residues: CAWVGGGPSYEQYF. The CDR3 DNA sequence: TGTGCCTGGGTGGGAGGGGGGCCCTCCTACGAGCAGTACTTC.

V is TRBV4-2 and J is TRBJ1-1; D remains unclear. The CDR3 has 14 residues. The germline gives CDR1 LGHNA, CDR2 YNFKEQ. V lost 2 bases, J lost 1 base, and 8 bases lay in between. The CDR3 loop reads CASSQSSGNTEAFF. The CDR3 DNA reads TGTGCCAGCAGCCAATCATCAGGGAACACTGAAGCTTTCTTT.

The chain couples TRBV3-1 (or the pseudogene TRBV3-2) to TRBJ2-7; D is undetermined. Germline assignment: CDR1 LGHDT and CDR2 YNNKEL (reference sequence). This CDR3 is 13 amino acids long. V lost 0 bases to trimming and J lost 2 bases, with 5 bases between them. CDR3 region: CASSQDYAYEQYF. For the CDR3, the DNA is TGTGCCAGCAGCCAAGACTATGCCTACGAGCAGTACTTC.

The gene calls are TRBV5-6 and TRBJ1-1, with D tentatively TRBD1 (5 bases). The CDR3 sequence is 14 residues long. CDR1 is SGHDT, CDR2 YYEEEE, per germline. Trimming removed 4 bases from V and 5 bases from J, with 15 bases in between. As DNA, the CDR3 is TGTGCCAGCAGCCGAGGGCCGGGGGGAACTGAAGCTTTCTTT. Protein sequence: CASSRGPGGTEAFF. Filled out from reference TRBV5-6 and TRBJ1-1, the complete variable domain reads DAGVTQSPTHLIKTRGQQVTLRCSPKSGHDTVSWYQQALGQGPQFIFQYYEEEERQRGNFPDRFSGHQFPNYSSELNVNALLLGDSALYLCASSRGPGGTEAFFGQGTRLTVV.